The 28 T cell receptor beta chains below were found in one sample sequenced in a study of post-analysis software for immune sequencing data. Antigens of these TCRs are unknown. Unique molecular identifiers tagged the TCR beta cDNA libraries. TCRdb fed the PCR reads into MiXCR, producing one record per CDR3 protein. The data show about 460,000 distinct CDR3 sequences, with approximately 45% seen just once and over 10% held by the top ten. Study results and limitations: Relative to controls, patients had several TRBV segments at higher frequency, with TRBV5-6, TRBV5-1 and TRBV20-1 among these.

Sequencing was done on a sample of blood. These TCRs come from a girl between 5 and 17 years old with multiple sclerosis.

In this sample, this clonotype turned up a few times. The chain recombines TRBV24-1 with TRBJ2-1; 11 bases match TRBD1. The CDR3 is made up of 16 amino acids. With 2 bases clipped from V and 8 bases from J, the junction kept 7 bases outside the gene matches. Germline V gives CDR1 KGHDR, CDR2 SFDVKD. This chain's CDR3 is CATSDSGTGGLDEQFF. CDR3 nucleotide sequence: TGTGCCACCAGTGATTCCGGGACAGGGGGGCTCGATGAGCAGTTCTTC.

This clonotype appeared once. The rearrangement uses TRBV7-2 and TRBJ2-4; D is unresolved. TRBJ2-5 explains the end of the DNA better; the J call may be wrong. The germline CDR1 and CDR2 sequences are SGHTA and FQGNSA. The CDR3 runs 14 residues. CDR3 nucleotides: TGTGCCAGCAGCTTAAATCAACGGAAAGAGACCCAGTACTTC. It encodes CASSLNQRKETQYF.

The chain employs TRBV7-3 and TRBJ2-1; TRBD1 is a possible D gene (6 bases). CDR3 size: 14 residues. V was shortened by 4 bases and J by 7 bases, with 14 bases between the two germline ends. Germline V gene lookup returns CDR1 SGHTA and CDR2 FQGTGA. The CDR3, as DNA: TGTGCCAGCAGCTCACAGGGCCGACAAAATGAGCAGTTCTTC. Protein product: CASSSQGRQNEQFF.

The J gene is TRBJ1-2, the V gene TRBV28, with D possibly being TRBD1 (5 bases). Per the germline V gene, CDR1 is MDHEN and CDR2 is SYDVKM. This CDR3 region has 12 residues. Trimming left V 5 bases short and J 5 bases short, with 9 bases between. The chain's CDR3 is CASSGGQYGYTF. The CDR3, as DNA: TGTGCCAGCAGTGGGGGTCAGTATGGCTACACCTTC.

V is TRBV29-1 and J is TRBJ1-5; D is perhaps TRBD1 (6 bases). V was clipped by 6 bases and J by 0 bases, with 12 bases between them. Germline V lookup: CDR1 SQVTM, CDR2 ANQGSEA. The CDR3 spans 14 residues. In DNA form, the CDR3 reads TGCAGCGTAACGGACAGCTATAGCAATCAGCCCCAGCATTTT. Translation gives CSVTDSYSNQPQHF.

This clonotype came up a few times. The CDR3: CASSFHGQGITEAFF. The CDR3 region has the DNA TGTGCCAGCAGCTTCCATGGACAGGGGATTACTGAAGCTTTCTTT. This chain connects TRBV7-2 to TRBJ1-1; 9 nucleotides line up with TRBD1. V was pared by 3 bases and J by 5 bases, with 7 bases of the junction left unmatched. The CDR3 runs to 15 residues. Germline CDR1 SGHTA, CDR2 FQGNSA.

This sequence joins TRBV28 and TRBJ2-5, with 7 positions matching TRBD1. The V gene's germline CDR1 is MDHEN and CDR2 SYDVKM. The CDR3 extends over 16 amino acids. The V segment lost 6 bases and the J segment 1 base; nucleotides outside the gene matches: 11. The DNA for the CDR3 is TGTGCCAGCAGGGATCCCGGGACAGAAACCCAAGAGACCCAGTACTTC. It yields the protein CASRDPGTETQETQYF.

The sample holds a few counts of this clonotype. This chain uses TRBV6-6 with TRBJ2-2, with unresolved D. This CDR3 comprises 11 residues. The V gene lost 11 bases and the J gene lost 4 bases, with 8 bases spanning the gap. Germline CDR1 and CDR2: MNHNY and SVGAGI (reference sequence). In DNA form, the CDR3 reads TGTGCCGGCACCTTCACCGGGGAGCTGTTTTTT. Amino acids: CAGTFTGELFF.

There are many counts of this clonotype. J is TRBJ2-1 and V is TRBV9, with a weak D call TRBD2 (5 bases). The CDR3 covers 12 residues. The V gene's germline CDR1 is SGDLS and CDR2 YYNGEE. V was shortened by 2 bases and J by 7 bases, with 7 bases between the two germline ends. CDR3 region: CASSVEGNEQFF. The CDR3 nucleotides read TGTGCCAGCAGCGTTGAGGGAAATGAGCAGTTCTTC.

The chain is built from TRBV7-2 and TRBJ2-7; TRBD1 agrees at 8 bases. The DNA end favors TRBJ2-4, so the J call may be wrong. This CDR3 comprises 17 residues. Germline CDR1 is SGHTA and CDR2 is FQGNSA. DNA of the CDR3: TGTGCCAGCAGCTTAGCGCTCGGACAGGGCGGCAAAAACATTCAGTACTTC. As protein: CASSLALGQGGKNIQYF.

CDR3 region: CASSLMTSGRGHEQYF. CDR3 sequence (DNA): TGTGCCAGCAGCCTAATGACTAGCGGGAGAGGCCACGAGCAGTACTTC. The J gene is TRBJ2-7, the V gene TRBV7-2; 12 bases are a match to TRBD2. J gave up 5 bases and V 5 bases, and 10 bases lay outside the gene matches. Germline lookup yields CDR1 SGHTA and CDR2 FQGNSA. This CDR3 contains 16 residues.

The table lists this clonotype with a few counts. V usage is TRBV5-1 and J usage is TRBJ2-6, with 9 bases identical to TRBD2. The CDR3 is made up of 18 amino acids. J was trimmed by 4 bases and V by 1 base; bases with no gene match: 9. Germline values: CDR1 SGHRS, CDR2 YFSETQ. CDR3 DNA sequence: TGCGCCAGCAGCTTGCTTCCGCGGGAGGGGCTCGGGGCCAACGTCCTGACTTTC. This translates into CASSLLPREGLGANVLTF.

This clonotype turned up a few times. The DNA of the CDR3 is TGTGCCAGCAGCCAAGACGGGAGTATTTCAGATACGCAGTATTTT. It specifies CASSQDGSISDTQYF. This chain joins TRBV3-1 and TRBJ2-3; D perhaps matches TRBD2 (6 bases). With 0 bases removed from V and 4 bases from J, the gap between germline ends came to 11 bases. Per germline, CDR1 LGHDT and CDR2 YNNKEL (reference sequence). The CDR3 is made up of 15 amino acids.

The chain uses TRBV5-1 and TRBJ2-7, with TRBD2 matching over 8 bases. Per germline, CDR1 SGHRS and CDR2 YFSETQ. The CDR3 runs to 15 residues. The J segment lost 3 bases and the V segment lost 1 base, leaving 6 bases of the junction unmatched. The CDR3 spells CASSLPRTSSYEQYF. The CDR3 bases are TGCGCCAGCAGCTTGCCTCGGACTAGCAGCTACGAGCAGTACTTC.

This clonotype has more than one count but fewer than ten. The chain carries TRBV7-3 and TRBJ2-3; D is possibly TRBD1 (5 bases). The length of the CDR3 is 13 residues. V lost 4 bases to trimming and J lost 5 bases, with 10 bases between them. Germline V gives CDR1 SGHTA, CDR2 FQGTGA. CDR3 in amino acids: CASSSNRGDTQYF. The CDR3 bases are TGTGCCAGCAGCTCGAATAGGGGAGATACGCAGTATTTT.

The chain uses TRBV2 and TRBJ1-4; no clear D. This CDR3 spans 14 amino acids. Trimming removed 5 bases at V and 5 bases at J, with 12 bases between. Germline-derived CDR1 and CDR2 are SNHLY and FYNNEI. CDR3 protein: CASSFFPGNEKLFF. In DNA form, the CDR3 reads TGTGCCAGCAGTTTTTTTCCAGGCAATGAAAAACTGTTTTTT. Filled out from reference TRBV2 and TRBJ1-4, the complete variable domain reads EPEVTQTPSHQVTQMGQEVILRCVPISNHLYFYWYRQILGQKVEFLVSFYNNEISEKSEIFDDQFSVERPDGSNFTLKIRSTKLEDSAMYFCASSFFPGNEKLFFGSGTQLSVL.

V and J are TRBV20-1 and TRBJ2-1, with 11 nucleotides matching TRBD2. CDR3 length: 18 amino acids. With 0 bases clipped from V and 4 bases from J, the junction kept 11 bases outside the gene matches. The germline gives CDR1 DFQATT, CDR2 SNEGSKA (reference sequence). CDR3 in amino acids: CSARDLLALAGEYNEQFF. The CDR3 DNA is TGCAGTGCTAGAGACCTCCTCGCACTAGCGGGAGAGTACAATGAGCAGTTCTTC.

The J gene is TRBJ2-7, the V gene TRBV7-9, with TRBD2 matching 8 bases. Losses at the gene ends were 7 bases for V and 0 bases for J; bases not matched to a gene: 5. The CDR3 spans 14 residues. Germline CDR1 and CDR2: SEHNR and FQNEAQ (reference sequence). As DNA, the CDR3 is TGTGCCAGCACCCGAAGCGGGAGCTCCTACGAGCAGTACTTC. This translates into CASTRSGSSYEQYF.

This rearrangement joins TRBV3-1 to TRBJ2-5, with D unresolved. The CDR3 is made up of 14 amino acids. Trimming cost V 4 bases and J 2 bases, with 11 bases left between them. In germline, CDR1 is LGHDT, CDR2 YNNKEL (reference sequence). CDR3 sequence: CASSLPGPQETQYF. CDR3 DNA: TGTGCCAGCAGCCTCCCTGGACCTCAAGAGACCCAGTACTTC.

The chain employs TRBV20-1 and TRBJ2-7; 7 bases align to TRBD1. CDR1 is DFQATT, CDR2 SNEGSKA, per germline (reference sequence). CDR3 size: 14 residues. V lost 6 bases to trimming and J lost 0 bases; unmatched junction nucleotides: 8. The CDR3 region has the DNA TGCAGTGCACCTGCGACAGGGTTCTCCTACGAGCAGTACTTC. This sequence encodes CSAPATGFSYEQYF.

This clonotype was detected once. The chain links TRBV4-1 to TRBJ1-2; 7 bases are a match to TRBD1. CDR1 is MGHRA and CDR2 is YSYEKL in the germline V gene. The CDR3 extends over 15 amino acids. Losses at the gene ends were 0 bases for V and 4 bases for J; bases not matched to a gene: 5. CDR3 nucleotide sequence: TGCGCCAGCAGCCAAGAAGGGACAGATCCCTATGGCTACACCTTC. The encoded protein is CASSQEGTDPYGYTF.

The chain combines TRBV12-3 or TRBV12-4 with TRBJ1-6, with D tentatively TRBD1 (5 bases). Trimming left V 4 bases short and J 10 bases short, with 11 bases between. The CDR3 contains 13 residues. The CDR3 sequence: CASSSGLGSPLHF. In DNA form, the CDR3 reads TGTGCCAGCAGTTCGGGACTGGGCTCACCCCTCCACTTT.

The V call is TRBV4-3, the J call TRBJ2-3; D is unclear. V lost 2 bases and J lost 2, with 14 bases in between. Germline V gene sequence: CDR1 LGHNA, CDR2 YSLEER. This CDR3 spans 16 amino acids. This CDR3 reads CASSQTVGALTDTQYF. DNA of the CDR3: TGCGCCAGCAGCCAAACGGTAGGAGCGCTCACAGATACGCAGTATTTT.

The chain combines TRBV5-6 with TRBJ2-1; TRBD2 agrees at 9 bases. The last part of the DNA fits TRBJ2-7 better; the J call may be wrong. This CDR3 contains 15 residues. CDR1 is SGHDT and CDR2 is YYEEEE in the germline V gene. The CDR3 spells CASSYQREAYNEQYF. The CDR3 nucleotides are TGTGCCAGCAGCTACCAGCGGGAGGCCTACAATGAGCAGTACTTC.

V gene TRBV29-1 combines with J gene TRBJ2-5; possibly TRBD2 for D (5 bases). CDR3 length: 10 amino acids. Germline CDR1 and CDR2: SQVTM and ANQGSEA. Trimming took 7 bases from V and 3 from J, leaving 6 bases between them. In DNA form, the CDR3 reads TGCAGCGGGGGAGAAGAGACCCAGTACTTC. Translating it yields CSGGEETQYF.

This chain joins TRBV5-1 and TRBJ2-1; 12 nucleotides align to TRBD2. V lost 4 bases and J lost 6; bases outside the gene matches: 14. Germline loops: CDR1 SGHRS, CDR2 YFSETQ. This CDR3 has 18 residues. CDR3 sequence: CASSPSGLAGAQSNEQFF. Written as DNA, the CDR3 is TGCGCCAGCAGCCCCTCGGGACTAGCGGGTGCCCAGAGCAATGAGCAGTTCTTC.

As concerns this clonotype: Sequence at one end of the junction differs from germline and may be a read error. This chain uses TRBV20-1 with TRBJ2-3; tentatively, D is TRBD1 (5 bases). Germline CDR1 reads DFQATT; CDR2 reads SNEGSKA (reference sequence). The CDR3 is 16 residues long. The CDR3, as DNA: TGCAGTGCTAGAGCAGGAATCCTCTTCGGCACAGGTACGCAGTATTTT. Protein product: CSARAGILFGTGTQYF.

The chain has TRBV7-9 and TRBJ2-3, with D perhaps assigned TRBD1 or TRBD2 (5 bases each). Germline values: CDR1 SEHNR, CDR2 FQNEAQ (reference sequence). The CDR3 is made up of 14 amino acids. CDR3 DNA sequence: TGTGCTAGTACCCGGGACCTGAGCCCAGATACGCAGTATTTT. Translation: CASTRDLSPDTQYF.